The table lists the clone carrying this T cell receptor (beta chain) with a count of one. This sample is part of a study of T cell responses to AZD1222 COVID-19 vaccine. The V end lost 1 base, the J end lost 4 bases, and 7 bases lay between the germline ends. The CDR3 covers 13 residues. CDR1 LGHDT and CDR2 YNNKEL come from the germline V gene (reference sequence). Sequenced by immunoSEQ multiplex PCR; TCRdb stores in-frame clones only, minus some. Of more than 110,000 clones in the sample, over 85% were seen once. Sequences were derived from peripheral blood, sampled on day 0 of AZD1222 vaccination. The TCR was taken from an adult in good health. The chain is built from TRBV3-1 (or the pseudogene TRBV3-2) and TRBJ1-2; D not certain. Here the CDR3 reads CASSQGSGYGYTF. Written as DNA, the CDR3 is TGTGCCAGCAGCCAAGGAAGCGGCTATGGCTACACCTTC.